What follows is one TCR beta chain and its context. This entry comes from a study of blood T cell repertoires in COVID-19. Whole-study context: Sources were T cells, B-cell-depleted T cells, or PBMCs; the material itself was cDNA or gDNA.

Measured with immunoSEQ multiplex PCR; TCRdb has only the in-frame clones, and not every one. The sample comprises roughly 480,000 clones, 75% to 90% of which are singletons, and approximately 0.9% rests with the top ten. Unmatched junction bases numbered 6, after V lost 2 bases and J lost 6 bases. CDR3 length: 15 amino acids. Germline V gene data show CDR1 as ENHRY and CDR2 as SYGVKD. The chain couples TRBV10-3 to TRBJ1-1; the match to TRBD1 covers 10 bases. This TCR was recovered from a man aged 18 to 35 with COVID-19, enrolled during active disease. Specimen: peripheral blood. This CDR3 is CAISENWDRGAEAFF. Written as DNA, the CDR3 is TGTGCCATCAGTGAGAATTGGGACAGGGGCGCTGAAGCTTTCTTT.